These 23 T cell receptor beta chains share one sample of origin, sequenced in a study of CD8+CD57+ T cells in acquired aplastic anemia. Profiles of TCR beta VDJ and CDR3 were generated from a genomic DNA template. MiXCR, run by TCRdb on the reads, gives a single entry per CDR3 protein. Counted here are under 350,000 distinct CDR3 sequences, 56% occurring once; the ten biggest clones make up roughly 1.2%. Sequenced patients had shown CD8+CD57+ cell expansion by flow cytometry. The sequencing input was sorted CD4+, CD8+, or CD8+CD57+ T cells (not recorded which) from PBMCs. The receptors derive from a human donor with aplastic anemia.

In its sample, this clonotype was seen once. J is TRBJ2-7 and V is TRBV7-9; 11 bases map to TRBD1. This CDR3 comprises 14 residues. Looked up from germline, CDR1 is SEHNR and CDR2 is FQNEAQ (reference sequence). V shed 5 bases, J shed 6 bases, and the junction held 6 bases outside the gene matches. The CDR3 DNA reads TGTGCCAGCAGCGGGGGACAGGGGGTCCGCGAGCAGTACTTC. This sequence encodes CASSGGQGVREQYF.

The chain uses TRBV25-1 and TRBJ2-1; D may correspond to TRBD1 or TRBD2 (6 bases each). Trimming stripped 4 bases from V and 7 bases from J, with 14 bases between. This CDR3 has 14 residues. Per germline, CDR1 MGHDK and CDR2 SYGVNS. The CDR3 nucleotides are TGTGCCAGCAGTGTGGCCACAGGGAGGAATGAGCAGTTCTTC. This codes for CASSVATGRNEQFF. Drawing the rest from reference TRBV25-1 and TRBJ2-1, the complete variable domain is EADIYQTPRYLVIGTGKKITLECSQTMGHDKMYWYQQDPGMELHLIHYSYGVNSTEKGDLSSESTVSRIRTEHFPLTLESARPSHTSQYLCASSVATGRNEQFFGPGTRLTVL.

The CDR3 here is CASSQGFISGANVLTF. Here the CDR3 DNA reads TGTGCCAGCAGTCAGGGCTTTATCTCTGGGGCCAACGTCCTGACTTTC. The chain has TRBV6-4 and TRBJ2-6; D is perhaps TRBD1 (5 bases). This CDR3 spans 16 amino acids. CDR1 and CDR2 (germline): MRHNA, SNTAGT. Trimming removed 5 bases at V and 0 bases at J, with 11 bases between.

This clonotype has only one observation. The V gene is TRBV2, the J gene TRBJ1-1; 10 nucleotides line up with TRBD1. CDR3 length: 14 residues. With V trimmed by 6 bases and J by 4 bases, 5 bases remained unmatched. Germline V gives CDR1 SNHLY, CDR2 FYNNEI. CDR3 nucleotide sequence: TGTGCCAGCAGAGCCGGGACAGGGGCCACTGAAGCTTTCTTT. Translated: CASRAGTGATEAFF.

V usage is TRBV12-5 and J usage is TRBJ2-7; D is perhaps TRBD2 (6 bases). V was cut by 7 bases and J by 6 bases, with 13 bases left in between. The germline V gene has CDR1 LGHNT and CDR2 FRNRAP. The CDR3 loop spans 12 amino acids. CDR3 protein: CASDPGLGEQYF. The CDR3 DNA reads TGTGCTAGTGATCCGGGACTCGGCGAGCAGTACTTC.

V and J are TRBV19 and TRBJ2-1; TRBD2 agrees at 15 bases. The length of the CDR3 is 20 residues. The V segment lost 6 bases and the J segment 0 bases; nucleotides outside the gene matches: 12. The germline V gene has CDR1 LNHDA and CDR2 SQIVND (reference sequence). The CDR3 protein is CASSRRTSGRAQSSYNEQFF. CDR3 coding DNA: TGTGCCAGTAGCAGACGGACTAGCGGGAGGGCCCAGAGCTCCTACAATGAGCAGTTCTTC.

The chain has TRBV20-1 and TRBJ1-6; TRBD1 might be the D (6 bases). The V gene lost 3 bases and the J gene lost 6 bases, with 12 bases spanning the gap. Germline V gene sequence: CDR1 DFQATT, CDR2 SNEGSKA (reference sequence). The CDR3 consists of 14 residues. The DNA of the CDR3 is TGCAGTGCTAGGGGGGGGGCGACTAATTCACCCCTCCACTTT. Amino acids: CSARGGATNSPLHF.

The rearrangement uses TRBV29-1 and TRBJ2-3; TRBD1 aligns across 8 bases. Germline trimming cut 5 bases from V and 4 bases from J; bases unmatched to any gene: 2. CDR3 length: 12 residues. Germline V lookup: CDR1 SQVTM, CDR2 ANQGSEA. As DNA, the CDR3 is TGCAGCGTTTTACAGGGGGCAGATACGCAGTATTTT. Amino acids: CSVLQGADTQYF.

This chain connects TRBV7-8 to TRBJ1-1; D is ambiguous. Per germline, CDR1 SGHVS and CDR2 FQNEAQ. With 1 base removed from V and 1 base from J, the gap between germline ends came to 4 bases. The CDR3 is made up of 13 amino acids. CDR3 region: CASSLDENTEAFF. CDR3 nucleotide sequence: TGTGCCAGCAGCTTAGACGAGAACACTGAAGCTTTCTTT.

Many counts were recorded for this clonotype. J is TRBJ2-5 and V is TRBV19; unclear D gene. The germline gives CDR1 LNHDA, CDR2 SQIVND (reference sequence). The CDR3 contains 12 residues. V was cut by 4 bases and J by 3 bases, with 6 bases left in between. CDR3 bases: TGTGCCAGTAGTAAAGTCAAAGAGACCCAGTACTTC. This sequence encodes CASSKVKETQYF.

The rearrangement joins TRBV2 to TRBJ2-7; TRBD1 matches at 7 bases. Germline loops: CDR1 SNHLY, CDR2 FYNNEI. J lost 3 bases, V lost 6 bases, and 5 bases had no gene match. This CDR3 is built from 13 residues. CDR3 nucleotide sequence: TGTGCCAGCAGGGGGACAGAGCGCTACGAGCAGTACTTC. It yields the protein CASRGTERYEQYF.

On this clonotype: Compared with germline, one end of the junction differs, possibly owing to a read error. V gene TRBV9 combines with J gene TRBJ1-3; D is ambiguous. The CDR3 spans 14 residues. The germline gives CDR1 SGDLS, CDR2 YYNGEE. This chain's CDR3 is CASSGTGPGDTIYF. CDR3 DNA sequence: TGTGCCAGCAGCGGAACCGGGCCTGGAGACACCATATATTTT. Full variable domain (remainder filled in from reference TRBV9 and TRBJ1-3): DSGVTQTPKHLITATGQRVTLRCSPRSGDLSVYWYQQSLDQGLQFLIQYYNGEERAKGNILERFSAQQFPDLHSELNLSSLELGDSALYFCASSGTGPGDTIYFGEGSWLTVV.

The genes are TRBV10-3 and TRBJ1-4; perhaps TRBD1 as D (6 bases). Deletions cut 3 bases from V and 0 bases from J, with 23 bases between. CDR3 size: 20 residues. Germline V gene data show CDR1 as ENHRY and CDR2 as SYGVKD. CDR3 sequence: CAISDSGSYNRASTNEKLFF. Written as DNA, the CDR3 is TGTGCCATCAGTGACTCGGGGTCGTATAACAGGGCCTCAACTAATGAAAAACTGTTTTTT.

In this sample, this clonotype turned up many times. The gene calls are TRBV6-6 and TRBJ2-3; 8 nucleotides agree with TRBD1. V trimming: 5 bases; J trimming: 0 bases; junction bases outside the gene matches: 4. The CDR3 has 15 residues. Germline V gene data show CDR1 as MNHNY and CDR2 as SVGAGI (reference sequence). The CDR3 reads CASSQDRESTDTQYF. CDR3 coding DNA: TGTGCCAGCAGTCAGGACAGGGAAAGCACAGATACGCAGTATTTT.

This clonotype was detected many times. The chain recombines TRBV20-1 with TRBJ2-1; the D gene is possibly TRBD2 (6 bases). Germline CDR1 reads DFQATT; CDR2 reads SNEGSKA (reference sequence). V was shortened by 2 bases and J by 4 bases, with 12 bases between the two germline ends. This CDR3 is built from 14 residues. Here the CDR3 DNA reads TGCAGTGCTAGAACCAGCGGGCCTTACAATGAGCAGTTCTTC. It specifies CSARTSGPYNEQFF.

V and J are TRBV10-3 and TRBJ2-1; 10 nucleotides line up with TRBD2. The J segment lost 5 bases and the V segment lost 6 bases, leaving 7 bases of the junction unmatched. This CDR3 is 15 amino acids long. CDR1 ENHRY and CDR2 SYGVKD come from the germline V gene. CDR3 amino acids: CAIRSWTSGDNEQFF. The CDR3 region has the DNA TGTGCCATCAGGAGCTGGACTAGCGGAGACAATGAGCAGTTCTTC.

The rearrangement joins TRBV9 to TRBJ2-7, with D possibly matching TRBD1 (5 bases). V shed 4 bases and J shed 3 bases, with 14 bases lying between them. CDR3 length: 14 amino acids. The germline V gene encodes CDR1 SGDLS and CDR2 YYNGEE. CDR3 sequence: CASSLQGAGYEQYF. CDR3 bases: TGTGCCAGCAGCTTGCAGGGCGCCGGCTACGAGCAGTACTTC.

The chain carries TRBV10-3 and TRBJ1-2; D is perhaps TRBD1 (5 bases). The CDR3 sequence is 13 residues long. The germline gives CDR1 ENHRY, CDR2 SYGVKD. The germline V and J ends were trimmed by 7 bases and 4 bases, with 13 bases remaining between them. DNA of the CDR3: TGTGCCATCACGGGACTCCCGGCCTATGGCTACACCTTC. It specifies CAITGLPAYGYTF.

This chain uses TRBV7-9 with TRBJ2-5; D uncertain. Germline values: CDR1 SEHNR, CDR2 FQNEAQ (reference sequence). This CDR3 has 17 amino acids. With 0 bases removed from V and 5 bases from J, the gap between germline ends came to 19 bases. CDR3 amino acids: CASSLARSWKRHETQYF. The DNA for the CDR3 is TGTGCCAGCAGCTTAGCCCGGTCGTGGAAACGACACGAGACCCAGTACTTC.

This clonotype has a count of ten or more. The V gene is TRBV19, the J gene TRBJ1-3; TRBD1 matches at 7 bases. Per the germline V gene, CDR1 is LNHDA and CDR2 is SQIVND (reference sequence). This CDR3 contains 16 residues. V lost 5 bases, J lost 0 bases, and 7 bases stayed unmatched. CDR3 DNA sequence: TGTGCCAGTAGTCAGCTGACAGGGCACTCTGGAAACACCATATATTTT. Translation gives CASSQLTGHSGNTIYF. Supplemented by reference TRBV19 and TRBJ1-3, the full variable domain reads DGGITQSPKYLFRKEGQNVTLSCEQNLNHDAMYWYRQDPGQGLRLIYYSQIVNDFQKGDIAEGYSVSREKKESFPLTVTSAQKNPTAFYLCASSQLTGHSGNTIYFGEGSWLTVV.

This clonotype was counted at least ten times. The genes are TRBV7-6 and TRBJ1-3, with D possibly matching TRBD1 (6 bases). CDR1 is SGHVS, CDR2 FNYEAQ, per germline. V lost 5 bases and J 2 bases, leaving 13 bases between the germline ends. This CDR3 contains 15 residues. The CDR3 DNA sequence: TGTGCCAGCAGCCAAATGACAGGCCCTGGAAACACCATATATTTT. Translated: CASSQMTGPGNTIYF. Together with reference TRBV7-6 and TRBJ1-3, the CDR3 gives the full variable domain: GAGVSQSPRYKVTKRGQDVALRCDPISGHVSLYWYRQALGQGPEFLTYFNYEAQQDKSGLPNDRFSAERPEGSISTLTIQRTEQRDSAMYRCASSQMTGPGNTIYFGEGSWLTVV.

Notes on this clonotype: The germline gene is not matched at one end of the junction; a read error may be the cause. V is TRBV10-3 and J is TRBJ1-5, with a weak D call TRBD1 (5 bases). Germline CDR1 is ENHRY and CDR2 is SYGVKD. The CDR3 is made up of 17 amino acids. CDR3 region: CAISESGGDPSNRPQHF. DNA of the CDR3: TGTGCCATCAGTGAGTCCGGAGGGGACCCTAGCAATCGGCCCCAGCATTTT.

DNA of the CDR3: TGTGCCAGCGGGGTTAATCAGCCCCAGCATTTT. This translates into CASGVNQPQHF. The chain has TRBV2 and TRBJ1-5, with D uncertain. The CDR3 has 11 residues. Between the trimmed V and J ends, which lost 8 bases and 4 bases, there was a span of 6 bases. Germline values: CDR1 SNHLY, CDR2 FYNNEI.